The 20 T cell receptor beta chains in this list originate from one sample, sequenced in a study. Tregs were sorted as CD4+CD25+CD127-/low cells. TCRdb recomputed calls from the 5' RACE reads with MiXCR, one row per CDR3 protein. The sample gives approximately 58,000 distinct CDR3 sequences, 26% of which show up once; approximately 2.2% is in the top ten. The source material was tumor-infiltrating Tregs sorted from the breast tumor. The source of these receptors is a female donor with breast cancer.

Regarding this clonotype: Given a much more abundant clone one base away, this may be a read error. The CDR3 protein is CASSLGGTESGTGELFF. The CDR3 DNA reads TGTGCCAGCAGTTTAGGGGGGACAGAGAGCGGAACCGGGGAGCTGTTTTTT. This sequence joins TRBV12-3 or TRBV12-4 and TRBJ2-2; 7 nucleotides line up with TRBD1. Trimming removed 1 base from V and 5 bases from J; junction bases left unmatched: 10. CDR3 length: 17 amino acids.

The J gene is TRBJ1-2, the V gene TRBV6-5; D possibly corresponds to TRBD1 (6 bases). The CDR3 has 13 residues. CDR1 and CDR2 (germline): MNHEY, SVGAGI. V gave up 6 bases and J gave up 2 bases, with 10 bases separating them. The CDR3 spells CASRRDINYGYTF. The DNA for the CDR3 is TGTGCCAGCAGACGGGACATAAACTATGGCTACACCTTC.

This clonotype has just one count. The rearrangement uses TRBV6-1 and TRBJ2-3; the D is unclear. Germline assignment: CDR1 MNHNS and CDR2 SASEGT. The CDR3 spans 13 residues. The ends were cut back, 0 bases at V and 7 bases at J, with 8 bases in the middle. CDR3 DNA: TGTGCCAGCAGTGAAGCGCTCGTACATACGCAGTATTTT. The encoded protein is CASSEALVHTQYF.

A word on this clonotype: This may come from a read error, since a much larger clone is one base off. The rearrangement uses TRBV6-2 or TRBV6-3 and TRBJ1-5; maybe TRBD1 (6 bases). CDR1 and CDR2 from the germline V gene are MNHEY and SVGEGT. The CDR3 is made up of 13 amino acids. CDR3 amino acids: CASSPQGGQPQQF. CDR3 in DNA: TGTGCCAGCAGTCCACAGGGCGGGCAGCCCCAGCAATTT.

This chain links TRBV7-2 with TRBJ1-4, with a tentative D call TRBD1 (6 bases). The CDR3 has 17 amino acids. V was clipped by 0 bases and J by 2 bases, with 13 bases between them. Germline V gene data show CDR1 as SGHTA and CDR2 as FQGNSA. CDR3 protein: CASSLAGGAVTNEKLFF. DNA for the CDR3: TGTGCCAGCAGCTTAGCCGGGGGGGCGGTTACTAATGAAAAACTGTTTTTT.

This sequence joins TRBV28 and TRBJ2-7, with D maybe TRBD2 (6 bases). The CDR3 runs to 17 residues. V was cut by 5 bases and J by 4 bases, with 24 bases left in between. Germline assignment: CDR1 MDHEN and CDR2 SYDVKM. For the CDR3, the DNA is TGTGCCAGCAGTCCCGAGGGGCGGGGCCCCTCAGGGTACGAGCAGTACTTC. Translated, it gives CASSPEGRGPSGYEQYF.

Of note for this clonotype: A read error may produce the germline difference seen at one junction end. The chain links TRBV5-1 to TRBJ2-3; 9 nucleotides line up with TRBD1. The CDR3 sequence is 14 residues long. The germline gives CDR1 SGHRS, CDR2 YFSETQ. The CDR3 DNA reads as TGCACCAGCAGCTGGGACAGGGCGGGAGATACGCAGTATTTT. Translating it yields CTSSWDRAGDTQYF.

Worth noting for this clonotype: No conserved phenylalanine or tryptophan is present at the end of the CDR3, so a read error is the likely explanation. The chain links TRBV7-2 to TRBJ1-5; a weak D match, TRBD1 (6 bases). The V and J ends lost 3 bases and 0 bases respectively, with 9 bases between them. This CDR3 has 15 amino acids. The germline V gene encodes CDR1 SGHTA and CDR2 FQGNSA. This CDR3 is CASSLDSYSNQPQHL. The CDR3 coding sequence is TGTGCCAGCAGCTTGGACAGTTATAGCAATCAGCCCCAGCATCTT.

V is TRBV29-1 and J is TRBJ2-5; 7 bases match TRBD2. Germline V gene data show CDR1 as SQVTM and CDR2 as ANQGSEA. Germline trimming cut 1 base from V and 4 bases from J; bases unmatched to any gene: 9. CDR3 length equals 15 residues. Here the CDR3 DNA reads TGCAGCGTTGAAGCTGACCGCGGGAGATCAGAGACCCAGTACTTC. Translating gives CSVEADRGRSETQYF.

This clonotype ranks as medium-sized. The chain is built from TRBV20-1 and TRBJ2-1, with D tentatively TRBD1 or TRBD2 (6 bases each). There are 13 residues in the CDR3. Germline-derived CDR1 and CDR2 are DFQATT and SNEGSKA (reference sequence). V lost 3 bases and J lost 3, with 9 bases in between. CDR3 in amino acids: CSASGGHYNEQFF. For the CDR3, the DNA is TGCAGTGCTAGTGGGGGGCACTACAATGAGCAGTTCTTC.

The CDR3, as DNA: TGCAGCGCTGAGAACACCGGGGAGCTGTTTTTT. Its translation is CSAENTGELFF. This chain connects TRBV29-1 to TRBJ2-2, with D unclear. V was pared by 7 bases and J by 1 base, with 4 bases between. Germline loops: CDR1 SQVTM, CDR2 ANQGSEA. The CDR3 covers 11 residues.

In this sample, this clonotype turned up many times. This rearrangement joins TRBV3-1 to TRBJ2-3; D perhaps matches TRBD2 (5 bases). Per germline, CDR1 LGHDT and CDR2 YNNKEL (reference sequence). The CDR3 runs 12 residues. Trimming removed 4 bases from V and 7 bases from J, with 9 bases in between. In DNA form, the CDR3 reads TGTGCCAGCAGCCTGCTAGCTAATACGCAGTATTTT. Translation gives CASSLLANTQYF.

With regard to this clonotype: It may be a read error: a sequence one base away is much more abundant. The chain has TRBV25-1 and TRBJ2-5, with TRBD1 matching 8 bases. CDR3 size: 15 residues. Germline V gene lookup returns CDR1 MGHDK and CDR2 SYGVNS. The CDR3 here is CAGSAVTGAKETQYF. The CDR3, as DNA: TGTGCCGGCAGTGCCGTGACAGGGGCTAAAGAGACCCAGTACTTC. Complete variable domain (other parts from reference TRBV25-1 and TRBJ2-5): EADIYQTPRYLVIGTGKKITLECSQTMGHDKMYWYQQDPGMELHLIHYSYGVNSTEKGDLSSESTVSRIRTEHFPLTLESARPSHTSQYLCAGSAVTGAKETQYFGPGTRLLVL.

This clonotype was seen only a few times. The chain recombines TRBV5-4 with TRBJ1-6, with D perhaps TRBD1 (5 bases). The CDR3 has 15 amino acids. V was shortened by 3 bases and J by 6 bases, with 13 bases between the two germline ends. CDR1 and CDR2 from the germline V gene are SGHNT and YYREEE (reference sequence). CDR3 nucleotide sequence: TGTGCCAGCAGCTCTGCGGGGGACTCTAATTCACCCCTCCACTTT. Its protein is CASSSAGDSNSPLHF.

The chain couples TRBV7-2 to TRBJ2-1, with D unclear. The V end was cut by 2 bases, the J end by 5 bases, with 10 bases between. This CDR3 has 14 residues. CDR1 is SGHTA, CDR2 FQGNSA, per germline. This CDR3 reads CASSLKTGNNEQFF. The CDR3 bases are TGTGCCAGCAGCTTAAAGACCGGAAACAATGAGCAGTTCTTC. Using reference TRBV7-2 and TRBJ2-1 for the parts outside the CDR3, the full variable domain is GAGVSQSPSNKVTEKGKDVELRCDPISGHTALYWYRQSLGQGLEFLIYFQGNSAPDKSGLPSDRFSAERTGGSVSTLTIQRTQQEDSAVYLCASSLKTGNNEQFFGPGTRLTVL.

This clonotype showed up many times. Here the CDR3 reads CASRLQQPQETQYF. CDR3 nucleotides: TGCGCCAGCAGGTTACAGCAGCCCCAAGAGACCCAGTACTTC. V and J are TRBV5-1 and TRBJ2-5, with D hard to call. Trimming took 5 bases from V and 1 from J, leaving 12 bases between them. The germline CDR1 and CDR2 sequences are SGHRS and YFSETQ. This CDR3 spans 14 amino acids.

This clonotype was seen a few times. The chain is built from TRBV7-2 and TRBJ2-7; D is possibly TRBD2 (6 bases). The CDR3 spans 15 residues. The germline CDR1 and CDR2 sequences are SGHTA and FQGNSA. The V end was cut by 5 bases, the J end by 2 bases, with 16 bases between. CDR3 coding DNA: TGTGCCAGCAGCCCCGGGGTAGCGGTACCCTACGAGCAGTACTTC. Its protein is CASSPGVAVPYEQYF.

V usage is TRBV6-5 and J usage is TRBJ2-1, with 7 bases identical to TRBD1. CDR3 length: 11 residues. V dropped 6 bases and J dropped 11; count of bases not matched to a gene: 4. Germline V CDR1 and CDR2: MNHEY, SVGAGI. CDR3 bases: TGTGCCAGCAGGCGACAGGGAAAGCAGTTCTTC. It translates to CASRRQGKQFF.

The DNA for the CDR3 is TGCAGTGCTAGAGATTATGGGGACACTGAAGCTTTCTTT. Residues: CSARDYGDTEAFF. The V gene is TRBV20-1, the J gene TRBJ1-1, with D unresolved. In germline, CDR1 is DFQATT, CDR2 SNEGSKA (reference sequence). V lost 0 bases and J 3 bases, leaving 8 bases between the germline ends. The CDR3 spans 13 residues.

The sample holds many counts of this clonotype. The chain uses TRBV4-2 and TRBJ2-1, with D perhaps matching TRBD2 (6 bases). Germline CDR1 reads LGHNA; CDR2 reads YNFKEQ. Trimming removed 4 bases from V and 5 bases from J, with 18 bases in between. The CDR3 has 16 amino acids. In nucleotides, the CDR3 is TGTGCCAGCAGCCTTAATACCGGGACTGCGGACAATGAGCAGTTCTTC. Protein product: CASSLNTGTADNEQFF.